This entry lists 19 T cell receptor beta chains sequenced from one sample in a study of CD8+CD57+ T cells in acquired aplastic anemia. For CDR3 and TCR beta VDJ profiling, genomic DNA was the template used. In TCRdb, the reads were re-called with MiXCR into one record per CDR3 protein. This sample carries roughly 51,000 distinct CDR3 sequences, approximately 78% of them seen once, and the ten largest clones take 34%. The sample was sorted CD4+, CD8+, or CD8+CD57+ T cells (not recorded which) from PBMCs. The receptors derive from a human donor in good health, serving as a control.

The chain recombines TRBV7-9 with TRBJ2-7; D remains ambiguous. The ends were cut back, 5 bases at V and 6 bases at J, with 11 bases in the middle. CDR3 length equals 12 residues. Germline lookup yields CDR1 SEHNR and CDR2 FQNEAQ (reference sequence). The CDR3 DNA sequence: TGTGCCAGCAGCCACCCTCTACCCGAGCAGTACTTC. Its protein is CASSHPLPEQYF.

The rearrangement links TRBV20-1 to TRBJ2-7, with a possible D match to TRBD1 (6 bases). V lost 4 bases and J lost 0, with 13 bases in between. The CDR3 contains 14 residues. Germline values: CDR1 DFQATT, CDR2 SNEGSKA (reference sequence). The DNA of the CDR3 is TGCAGTGCTACTCTACCGGGACACTCCTACGAGCAGTACTTC. It specifies CSATLPGHSYEQYF.

The rearrangement uses TRBV10-3 and TRBJ2-1; no clear D gene. Germline V CDR1 and CDR2: ENHRY, SYGVKD. Deletions cut 6 bases from V and 8 bases from J, with 11 bases between. CDR3 length: 12 residues. Written as DNA, the CDR3 is TGTGCCATCAGGGCGGCGGAAGATGAGCAGTTCTTC. Encoded protein: CAIRAAEDEQFF.

This rearrangement joins TRBV7-2 to TRBJ2-5, with D perhaps given as TRBD1 or TRBD2 (5 bases each). Trimming stripped 2 bases from V and 2 bases from J, with 9 bases between. Germline CDR1 and CDR2: SGHTA and FQGNSA. CDR3 size: 14 residues. The CDR3 spells CASSLWGLQETQYF. The CDR3 DNA sequence: TGTGCCAGCAGCTTATGGGGGTTACAAGAGACCCAGTACTTC.

The genes are TRBV10-3 and TRBJ2-7; possible D gene TRBD1, 7 bases. The CDR3 sequence is 13 residues long. Trimming removed 10 bases at V and 6 bases at J, with 19 bases between. CDR1 is ENHRY, CDR2 SYGVKD, per germline. This CDR3 is CASRETGRGEQYF. CDR3 bases: TGTGCCAGCAGGGAGACAGGGCGGGGCGAGCAGTACTTC.

The rearrangement links TRBV11-1 to TRBJ2-1; D is possibly TRBD2 (5 bases). The CDR3 sequence is 14 residues long. In germline, CDR1 is SGHAT, CDR2 FQDESV (reference sequence). The V end lost 1 base, the J end lost 5 bases, and 9 bases lay between the germline ends. CDR3 coding DNA: TGTGCCAGCAGCTTAGGCCCGGGGAACAATGAGCAGTTCTTC. This encodes CASSLGPGNNEQFF.

This rearrangement joins TRBV5-1 to TRBJ1-5, with D tentatively TRBD1 (5 bases). V was pared by 2 bases and J by 6 bases, with 9 bases between. Germline V gene lookup returns CDR1 SGHRS and CDR2 YFSETQ. CDR3 length: 13 residues. CDR3 nucleotides: TGCGCCAGCAGCTTCAGGGCTGGTCAGCCCCAGCATTTT. It is translated as CASSFRAGQPQHF.

The chain is built from TRBV19 and TRBJ2-6; D gene unclear. The germline V and J ends were trimmed by 3 bases and 0 bases, with 6 bases remaining between them. The CDR3 runs 15 residues. Looked up from germline, CDR1 is LNHDA and CDR2 is SQIVND (reference sequence). The CDR3 here is CASSIELSGANVLTF. In nucleotides, the CDR3 is TGTGCCAGTAGTATCGAGCTCTCTGGGGCCAACGTCCTGACTTTC. The full variable domain, in which reference TRBV19 and TRBJ2-6 provide the parts outside the CDR3, is DGGITQSPKYLFRKEGQNVTLSCEQNLNHDAMYWYRQDPGQGLRLIYYSQIVNDFQKGDIAEGYSVSREKKESFPLTVTSAQKNPTAFYLCASSIELSGANVLTFGAGSRLTVL.

About this clonotype itself: At one boundary the junction diverges from the germline segment, which might be a read error. The chain employs TRBV7-2 and TRBJ1-4; no clear D gene. CDR3 length: 13 amino acids. CDR1 and CDR2 (germline): SGHTA, FQGNSA. The CDR3 reads CASSLARNEKLFF. The CDR3 DNA reads as TGTGCCAGCAGCCTAGCCAGGAATGAAAAACTGTTTTTT.

This clonotype is labeled as medium-sized (0.01 to 0.1%). The J gene is TRBJ2-1, the V gene TRBV29-1; either TRBD1 or TRBD2 may supply D (6 bases each). The CDR3 loop spans 13 amino acids. V was cut by 0 bases and J by 9 bases, with 12 bases left in between. CDR1 and CDR2 from the germline V gene are SQVTM and ANQGSEA. This chain's CDR3 is CSVEDGRGGEQFF. For the CDR3, the DNA is TGCAGCGTTGAAGATGGCAGGGGAGGTGAGCAGTTCTTC.

V usage is TRBV29-1 and J usage is TRBJ2-5, with TRBD1 matching 8 bases. Per germline, CDR1 SQVTM and CDR2 ANQGSEA. The junction had 1 base not matched to a gene; V was cut back by 2 bases and J by 5 bases. This CDR3 region has 12 residues. The CDR3 DNA reads TGCAGCGTTGAACCAGGGGGCGAGACCCAGTACTTC. It is translated as CSVEPGGETQYF.

There are a few counts of this clonotype. The chain is built from TRBV24-1 and TRBJ1-5; 8 bases match TRBD1. Germline CDR1 and CDR2: KGHDR and SFDVKD. The CDR3 totals 15 residues. The V segment lost 2 bases and the J segment 6 bases; nucleotides outside the gene matches: 5. The CDR3 nucleotides are TGTGCCACCAGTGATTCTGGACAGGGAAGTCAGCCCCAGCATTTT. The encoded protein is CATSDSGQGSQPQHF.

This sequence joins TRBV6-1 and TRBJ1-2; the match to TRBD1 covers 9 bases. V lost 7 bases to trimming and J lost 6 bases; unmatched junction nucleotides: 9. CDR1 and CDR2 (germline): MNHNS, SASEGT. This CDR3 spans 14 amino acids. This CDR3 reads CASTPGQGIHGYTF. The CDR3 DNA reads TGTGCCAGCACCCCGGGACAGGGCATTCATGGCTACACCTTC.

This sequence joins TRBV7-8 and TRBJ2-7, with unresolved D. Germline CDR1 reads SGHVS; CDR2 reads FQNEAQ. Trimming stripped 5 bases from V and 4 bases from J, with 15 bases between. This CDR3 comprises 14 residues. The CDR3, as DNA: TGTGCCAGCAGCCCCGCCGACGGCATTTACGAGCAGTACGTC. Translated: CASSPADGIYEQYV.

The chain has TRBV28 and TRBJ1-2; D ambiguous. Trimming removed 2 bases at V and 10 bases at J, with 14 bases between. This CDR3 is 13 amino acids long. CDR1 MDHEN and CDR2 SYDVKM come from the germline V gene. The CDR3 spells CASSLRAVHDYTF. In nucleotides, the CDR3 is TGTGCCAGCAGTTTAAGGGCAGTTCACGACTACACCTTC.

The chain has TRBV7-9 and TRBJ2-5, with D maybe TRBD2 (6 bases). The CDR3 has 13 residues. V lost 6 bases and J lost 5, with 13 bases in between. Germline V gene data show CDR1 as SEHNR and CDR2 as FQNEAQ (reference sequence). CDR3 in DNA: TGTGCCAGCAGTCTAGCTAGCGCTGAGACCCAGTACTTC. It yields the protein CASSLASAETQYF.

The rearrangement links TRBV10-3 to TRBJ1-2; TRBD1 matches 8 bases. Germline V gives CDR1 ENHRY, CDR2 SYGVKD. V lost 6 bases, J lost 6 bases, and 6 bases stayed unmatched. The CDR3 runs 13 residues. The CDR3 nucleotides are TGTGCCATCAGCGTACAGGGGGAGCATGGCTACACCTTC. Its protein is CAISVQGEHGYTF.

V gene TRBV10-3 combines with J gene TRBJ2-5, with D possibly matching TRBD1 (6 bases). The germline V gene has CDR1 ENHRY and CDR2 SYGVKD. This CDR3 has 14 residues. V was trimmed by 9 bases and J by 5 bases, leaving 19 bases between them. CDR3 nucleotide sequence: TGTGCCATTGAGGCGGCTCAGGGGTCGGAGACCCAGTACTTC. Translation: CAIEAAQGSETQYF.

CDR3 bases: TGTGCCAGCAGCCCTGGACAGGACTACGGGGAGCTGTTTTTT. It is translated as CASSPGQDYGELFF. The genes are TRBV7-7 and TRBJ2-2, with D possibly TRBD1 on 7 matching bases. V dropped 5 bases and J dropped 7 bases, with 14 bases sitting between them. In germline, CDR1 is SSHAT, CDR2 FNYEAQ (reference sequence). The CDR3 totals 14 residues.